The clone carrying this TCR beta chain was detected once. This CDR3 has 15 amino acids. From germline, CDR1 is SGHTA and CDR2 FQGNSA. The trim removed 3 bases at V and 5 bases at J, leaving 4 bases unmatched. Sequencing was performed with immunoSEQ multiplex PCR; in TCRdb, only in-frame clones are kept and a portion is missing. The sample records just over 35,000 clones, roughly nine tenths being singletons. This sample was included in a study of blood T cell repertoires in COVID-19. The sequence came from a man in his sixties with acute or convalescent COVID-19. V usage is TRBV7-2 and J usage is TRBJ2-1; 10 positions agree with TRBD1. The sample consisted of peripheral blood. Here the CDR3 DNA reads TGTGCCAGCAGCTTTGACAGGGGGCCGCACAATGAGCAGTTCTTC. Amino acid sequence: CASSFDRGPHNEQFF.